Presented here are 21 T cell receptor beta chains from one specimen sequenced in a study of human T cells and chemical hapten exposure. Time point in this sample: patch test 1, 2 weeks after DPC sensitization. Treatment denoted: therapeutic diphenylcyclopropenone sensitization with weekly scalp DPC. RNA extraction used unfractionated whole blood as the source of total RNA. TCRdb independently ran MiXCR on the RACE reads; one entry per CDR3 protein. The sample has about 52,000 distinct CDR3 sequences; 8% to 13% are singletons. Sample: whole blood, taken in connection with sensitization to the hapten diphenylcyclopropenone (DPC). The receptors shown here come from a woman aged 40 to 50 with alopecia areata. Some clones in this sample may be carry-over from other donors' samples.

The rearrangement joins TRBV6-5 to TRBJ1-2; 9 positions match TRBD1. Germline loops: CDR1 MNHEY, CDR2 SVGAGI. J gave up 8 bases and V 7 bases, and 8 bases lay outside the gene matches. The CDR3 loop spans 13 amino acids. The CDR3 DNA follows: TGTGCCAGCACCCAGGGACAGGGCGGAGGCTACACCTTC. Amino acids: CASTQGQGGGYTF.

This clonotype was observed a handful of times. The gene calls are TRBV4-1 and TRBJ2-3; D is ambiguous. V lost 1 base to trimming and J lost 1 base, with 6 bases between them. The length of the CDR3 is 14 residues. Germline V gene sequence: CDR1 MGHRA, CDR2 YSYEKL. CDR3 protein: CASSQGLGTDTQYF. CDR3 nucleotide sequence: TGCGCCAGCAGCCAAGGATTAGGCACAGATACGCAGTATTTT.

The gene calls are TRBV7-2 and TRBJ1-5; D remains unclear. The CDR3 runs 13 residues. Germline CDR1 and CDR2: SGHTA and FQGNSA. V dropped 3 bases and J dropped 4 bases, with 7 bases sitting between them. CDR3 residues: CASSFSGNQPQHF. In DNA form, the CDR3 reads TGTGCCAGCAGCTTTTCCGGAAATCAGCCCCAGCATTTT.

This clonotype was observed at least ten times. This chain connects TRBV28 to TRBJ1-1; no reliable D call. Germline loops: CDR1 MDHEN, CDR2 SYDVKM. CDR3 length: 14 residues. V lost 5 bases and J lost 1, with 11 bases in between. CDR3 region: CASSHGRGNTEAFF. CDR3 bases: TGTGCCAGCAGTCATGGACGGGGGAACACTGAAGCTTTCTTT.

This chain joins TRBV4-3 and TRBJ2-7, with 10 bases that match TRBD1. J was trimmed by 3 bases and V by 2 bases; bases with no gene match: 4. This CDR3 has 15 amino acids. Germline V gene lookup returns CDR1 LGHNA and CDR2 YSLEER. DNA of the CDR3: TGCGCCAGCAGCCAATACCGGGACAGGGGCTACGAGCAGTACTTC. This translates into CASSQYRDRGYEQYF.

This chain uses TRBV20-1 with TRBJ2-7, with TRBD1 identical over 8 bases. CDR3 length: 14 amino acids. J gave up 3 bases and V 3 bases, and 7 bases lay outside the gene matches. CDR1 DFQATT and CDR2 SNEGSKA come from the germline V gene (reference sequence). CDR3 sequence reads: CSASDGTGRYEQYF. CDR3 bases: TGCAGTGCTAGCGACGGGACAGGCCGCTACGAGCAGTACTTC.

This clonotype occurred many times. V and J are TRBV23-1 and TRBJ2-3, with D hard to call. TRBV23-1 is filed as an ORF, its function uncertain. Trimming shortened V by 4 bases and J by 4 bases, and 9 bases separated the two germline ends. The CDR3 extends over 13 amino acids. The CDR3: CASSLVLPDTQYF. In DNA form, the CDR3 reads TGCGCCAGCAGTCTGGTTCTCCCAGATACGCAGTATTTT.

The table lists this clonotype with a few counts. The chain combines TRBV2 with TRBJ2-2; 7 bases line up with TRBD1. J gave up 7 bases and V 0 bases, and 5 bases lay outside the gene matches. Germline CDR1 and CDR2: SNHLY and FYNNEI. This CDR3 region has 15 residues. CDR3 amino acids: CASSEAGTASGELFF. DNA of the CDR3: TGTGCCAGCAGTGAAGCCGGGACAGCCAGCGGGGAGCTGTTTTTT.

This clonotype has a count of ten or more. The chain is built from TRBV11-2 and TRBJ1-3, with 7 bases matching TRBD1. This CDR3 is built from 14 residues. Per the germline V gene, CDR1 is SGHAT and CDR2 is FQNNGV. The ends lost 5 bases at V and 2 bases at J; junction bases unmatched: 3. CDR3 loop: CASSVGTAGNTIYF. CDR3 bases: TGTGCCAGCAGCGTAGGGACAGCTGGAAACACCATATATTTT.

This clonotype was picked up many times. The V gene is TRBV10-1, the J gene TRBJ2-7; weak D call: TRBD1 (6 bases). Germline CDR1 is WNHNN and CDR2 is SYGVQD (reference sequence). The V end was cut by 4 bases, the J end by 4 bases, with 11 bases between. The CDR3 runs to 13 residues. CDR3 in amino acids: CASSAGTYYEQYF. For the CDR3, the DNA is TGCGCCAGCAGTGCCGGGACATATTACGAGCAGTACTTC.

This clonotype was recorded at least ten times. The chain couples TRBV28 to TRBJ2-1; no firm D call. Germline CDR1 reads MDHEN; CDR2 reads SYDVKM. Trimming removed 3 bases at V and 2 bases at J, with 11 bases between. The CDR3 length is 15 residues. The CDR3 spells CASSLSSAAYNEQFF. As DNA, the CDR3 is TGTGCCAGCAGTTTGAGCTCGGCGGCCTACAATGAGCAGTTCTTC.

This clonotype was found many times. The DNA for the CDR3 is TGTGCCATCATGAACACTGAAGCTTTCTTT. It specifies CAIMNTEAFF. This sequence joins TRBV27 and TRBJ1-1; D gene unclear. CDR3 length: 10 residues. Per the germline V gene, CDR1 is MNHEY and CDR2 is SMNVEV (reference sequence). The ends were cut back, 10 bases at V and 0 bases at J, with 3 bases in the middle.

The rearrangement uses TRBV28 and TRBJ2-1; D uncertain. V was shortened by 3 bases and J by 6 bases, with 9 bases between the two germline ends. In germline, CDR1 is MDHEN, CDR2 SYDVKM. The CDR3 has 13 amino acids. CDR3 sequence reads: CASSLFQVNEQFF. CDR3 nucleotides: TGTGCCAGCAGTTTGTTTCAGGTCAATGAGCAGTTCTTC.

In its sample, this clonotype was seen many times. The rearrangement links TRBV7-6 to TRBJ2-5; 12 nucleotides line up with TRBD1. The V segment lost 4 bases and the J segment 3 bases; nucleotides outside the gene matches: 9. This CDR3 is 17 amino acids long. Germline CDR1 reads SGHVS; CDR2 reads FNYEAQ. Written as DNA, the CDR3 is TGTGCCAGCAGCTCCCGGGACAGGGGGCGCAGAGAAGAGACCCAGTACTTC. Its translation is CASSSRDRGRREETQYF.

Many counts were recorded for this clonotype. This chain uses TRBV20-1 with TRBJ1-2, with D perhaps matching TRBD1 (5 bases). This CDR3 region has 13 residues. Germline V gene lookup returns CDR1 DFQATT and CDR2 SNEGSKA (reference sequence). V gave up 3 bases and J gave up 4 bases, with 12 bases separating them. CDR3 DNA: TGCAGTGCTAGTCCGGGGGTCGGCTATGGCTACACCTTC. Translation: CSASPGVGYGYTF.

This clonotype was seen a few times. The chain has TRBV5-1 and TRBJ2-1; D possibly corresponds to TRBD2 (6 bases). The CDR3 is made up of 15 amino acids. Germline CDR1 is SGHRS and CDR2 is YFSETQ. V was pared by 0 bases and J by 2 bases, with 9 bases between. The CDR3 region is CASSLEGTPYNEQFF. CDR3 bases: TGCGCCAGCAGCTTGGAAGGGACTCCCTACAATGAGCAGTTCTTC.

This clonotype has just a few counts. The chain uses TRBV19 and TRBJ2-4, with D perhaps TRBD2 (7 bases). V lost 8 bases, J lost 0 bases, and 14 bases lay in between. Per germline, CDR1 LNHDA and CDR2 SQIVND (reference sequence). CDR3 length equals 15 residues. As DNA, the CDR3 is TGTGCCAGTGGGGGGGCACATCTAGCCAAAAACATTCAGTACTTC. Amino acids: CASGGAHLAKNIQYF. Full variable domain (remainder filled in from reference TRBV19 and TRBJ2-4): DGGITQSPKYLFRKEGQNVTLSCEQNLNHDAMYWYRQDPGQGLRLIYYSQIVNDFQKGDIAEGYSVSREKKESFPLTVTSAQKNPTAFYLCASGGAHLAKNIQYFGAGTRLSVL.

Points on this clonotype: An end of the junction does not agree with germline; a read error may underlie this. This CDR3 is CSARGGKGRTDTLYF. CDR3 coding DNA: TGCAGTGCTAGAGGGGGCAAGGGCCGCACAGATACGCTGTATTTT. This chain connects TRBV20-1 to TRBJ2-3; D is possibly TRBD1 (5 bases). The CDR3 sequence is 15 residues long. CDR1 and CDR2 from the germline V gene are DFQATT and SNEGSKA (reference sequence).

This clonotype was detected a few times. The V gene is TRBV7-8, the J gene TRBJ1-3; perhaps TRBD1 as D (5 bases). Germline assignment: CDR1 SGHVS and CDR2 FQNEAQ. Trimming removed 5 bases at V and 0 bases at J, with 14 bases between. The CDR3 extends over 16 amino acids. The CDR3 coding sequence is TGTGCCAGCAGCCCAACGGGACGCTTCTCTGGAAACACCATATATTTT. Amino acid sequence: CASSPTGRFSGNTIYF.

This clonotype was seen ten or more times. The chain carries TRBV15 and TRBJ2-7; D perhaps matches TRBD1 (5 bases). V was shortened by 1 base and J by 1 base, with 11 bases between the two germline ends. Per germline, CDR1 LNHNV and CDR2 YYDKDF (reference sequence). CDR3 length: 15 amino acids. This chain's CDR3 is CATSRGGRTSYEQYF. Written as DNA, the CDR3 is TGTGCCACCAGCAGAGGTGGAAGGACATCCTACGAGCAGTACTTC.

This clonotype was recorded at least ten times. This chain links TRBV11-3 with TRBJ2-7; 9 bases agree with TRBD1. V shed 8 bases, J shed 5 bases, and the junction held 7 bases outside the gene matches. Germline CDR1 SGHNT, CDR2 YENEEA. This CDR3 has 13 residues. The CDR3 bases are TGTGCCAGCCAGGGACAGGGTAACAACGAGCAGTACTTC. Translating gives CASQGQGNNEQYF.